This T cell receptor beta chain derives from a study of blood T cell repertoires in COVID-19. Study as a whole: The United States, Italy and Spain provided the acute and convalescent COVID-19 samples. T cells, B-cell-depleted T cells, or PBMCs supplied cDNA or gDNA.

Authors' methods: How many nucleated cells were present was estimated from reference gene primer amplification. The data were produced by immunoSEQ multiplex PCR, yet TCRdb's version contains in-frame clones alone and is incomplete. V and J calls and clone size are given by that table; D and trimming were obtained from the DNA. The sample contains a few hundred thousand clones, nearly 90% of which appear only once. Sequenced sample: peripheral blood. This sequence was found in a woman aged 18-35 years who had recovered from COVID-19.

CDR3 coding DNA: TGTGCCATCAGTGGTGGAGGTTATGGCTACACCTTC. It codes for CAISGGGYGYTF. J is TRBJ1-2 and V is TRBV10-3; D is ambiguous. The CDR3 is made up of 12 amino acids. Germline V gives CDR1 ENHRY, CDR2 SYGVKD. Trimming removed 4 bases at V and 5 bases at J, with 8 bases between.